Described below is a single T cell receptor (beta chain) sequence and its context. It has no known antigen specificity. Base qualities are not recorded, but no much larger clone differs from it by a single base. Trimming takes 3 bases from V and 4 bases from J, and the germline ends sit 5 bases apart. Spanning cysteine to phenylalanine, the CDR3 consists of 12 amino acids. CDR3 DNA is the only sequence kept; it has 36 bases, read in frame from the first base. CDR1 and CDR2 were assigned from the germline V gene as SGHVS and FNYEAQ. TCR beta libraries were generated from genomic DNA with the immunoSEQ kit, following the manufacturer's recommendations. For library preparation, a first multiplex PCR was performed with proprietary primers, followed by a second PCR in which unique barcodes were added, and bead cleanups were performed after each round. A positive control reaction and a negative control reaction, both provided in the kit, were run with every batch of samples. The final libraries were assessed on an Agilent 4200 TapeStation D1000 ScreenTape, pooled by volume, and quantified by qPCR. Sequencing was performed on an Illumina NextSeq500 with a MidOutput 150-cycle cartridge, and 156 Read1 and 15 Index1 cycles were run with kit custom primers. The pooled library was loaded at 1.0 pM, and approximately 19% PhiX control was spiked in. Processing in the source paper ran as follows. The vendor-processed data were analyzed in R, and a clonotype was defined as all T cells that share the same CDR3 nucleotide sequence. For clone abundance analyses, frequencies were normalized to the 10,000 most abundant clones per sample. Public T cell clones, averaging fewer than five per sample, were removed before analysis. An abundance difference of at least 32-fold between compartments was the criterion for calling clonotypes tumor-enriched or baseline blood-enriched. A beta-binomial differential abundance model was applied to find clonotypes that expanded or contracted between blood time points. Similarity between tumor and blood repertoires was quantified using the Baroni-Urbani and Buser coefficient, and groups were compared with two-tailed Wilcoxon tests in R. This immuneACCESS table, as held by TCRdb, lists in-frame sequences with V and J called but not all clones. Of the missing ones, under half trace to an unresolved V gene in checked studies; the others have no known cause. V, J and clone size derive from that table, while D and trimming were established from the DNA sequence. This sample holds under 65,000 clones; just under 80% were observed only once. Jointly, the top ten make up roughly 7.2% of the sample.

This sample was included in a study of radiation and T cells in renal cell carcinoma (dated by TCRdb to about 2020). Describing the broader study: Samples were obtained from a clinical trial, in which 15 Gy stereotactic body radiation therapy was delivered to primary renal cell carcinomas and nephrectomy was performed 4 weeks later. In total, around 53 samples, comprising 26 tumors and 27 peripheral blood samples, were subjected to TCR beta sequencing. In the 53 samples combined, 4,016,671 unique CDR3 nucleotide sequences were found, encoding approximately 2,900,000 unique CDR3 amino acid sequences.

The paper as a whole reports these results and caveats: No pretreatment tumor biopsies were available, so the baseline intratumoral presence of clonotypes could not be determined. Changes in the blood repertoire were not tracked past 4 weeks after treatment. In blood, the top tumor clonotypes increased between baseline and 2 weeks post-radiation and then shrank by 4 weeks, which suggests that tumor-resident clones expanded only transiently. The single-armed trial design could not address effects of radiation dose or scheduling on the TCR repertoire.

The sample's time point label, decoded: baseline pretreatment blood. The sample's treatment or condition, from its label and the paper: 15 Gy SBRT to primary tumor, nephrectomy 4 weeks later. Serial peripheral blood from radiation-treated patients was sampled at baseline, 2 weeks and 4 weeks after SBRT to track tumor-enriched clonotypes. All patients had renal cell carcinoma with clear cell pathology. The QIAamp DNA Blood Mini Kit (Qiagen) was used to prepare genomic DNA for TCR sequencing. The analyses included only samples that passed all quality control checks. The sequencing here drew on blood, taken from a patient whose treatment included radiotherapy and nephrectomy. This sequence originates from a man between 60 and 75 years old with renal cell carcinoma. The chain employs TRBV7-6 and TRBJ2-3; no D gene call is confident. The CDR3: CASSFMSDTQYF. The DNA is as follows: TGTGCCAGCAGCTTTATGTCAGATACGCAGTATTTT.